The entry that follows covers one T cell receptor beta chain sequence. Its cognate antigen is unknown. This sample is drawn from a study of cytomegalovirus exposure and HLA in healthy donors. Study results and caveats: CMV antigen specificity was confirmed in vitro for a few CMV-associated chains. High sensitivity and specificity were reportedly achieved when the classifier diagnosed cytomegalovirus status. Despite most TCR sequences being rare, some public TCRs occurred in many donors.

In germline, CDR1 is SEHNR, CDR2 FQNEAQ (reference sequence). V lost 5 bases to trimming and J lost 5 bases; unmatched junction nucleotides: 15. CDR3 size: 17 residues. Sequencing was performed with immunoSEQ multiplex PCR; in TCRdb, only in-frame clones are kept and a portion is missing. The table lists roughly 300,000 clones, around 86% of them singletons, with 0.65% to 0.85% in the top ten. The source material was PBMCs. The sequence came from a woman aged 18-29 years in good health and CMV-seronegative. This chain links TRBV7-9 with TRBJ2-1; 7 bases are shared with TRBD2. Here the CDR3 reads CASSSGTTQPTNNEQFF. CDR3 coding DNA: TGTGCCAGCAGCAGCGGGACCACACAACCGACGAACAATGAGCAGTTCTTC. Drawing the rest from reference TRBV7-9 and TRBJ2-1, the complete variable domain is DTGVSQNPRHKITKRGQNVTFRCDPISEHNRLYWYRQTLGQGPEFLTYFQNEAQLEKSRLLSDRFSAERPKGSFSTLEIQRTEQGDSAMYLCASSSGTTQPTNNEQFFGPGTRLTVL.